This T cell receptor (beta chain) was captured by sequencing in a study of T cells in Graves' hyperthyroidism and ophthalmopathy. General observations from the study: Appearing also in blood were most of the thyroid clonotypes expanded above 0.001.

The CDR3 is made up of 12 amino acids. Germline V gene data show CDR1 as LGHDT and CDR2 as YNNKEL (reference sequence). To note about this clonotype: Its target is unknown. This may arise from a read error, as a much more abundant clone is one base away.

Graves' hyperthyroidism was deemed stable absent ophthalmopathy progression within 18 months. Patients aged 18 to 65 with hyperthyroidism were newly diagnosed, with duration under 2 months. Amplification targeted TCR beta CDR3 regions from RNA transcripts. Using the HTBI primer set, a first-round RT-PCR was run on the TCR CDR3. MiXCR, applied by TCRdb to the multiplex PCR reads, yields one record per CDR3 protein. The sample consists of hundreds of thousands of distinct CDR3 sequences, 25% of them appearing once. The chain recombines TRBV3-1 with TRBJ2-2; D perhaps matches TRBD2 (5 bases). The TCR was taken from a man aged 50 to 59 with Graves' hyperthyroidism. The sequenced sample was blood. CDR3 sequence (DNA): TGTGCCAGCAGCCAGCGCACCGGGAAGCTGTTTTTT. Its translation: CASSQRTGKLFF.